One and the same sample provided the 16 T cell receptor beta chains below, sequenced in a study of early T cells in non-severe SARS-CoV-2 infection. One entry per CDR3 protein, called by TCRdb with MiXCR from the 5' RACE reads. The table lists 50,000 to 55,000 distinct CDR3 sequences, more than 9% of them singletons. Sequencing used whole blood. These receptors all stem from an adult who was a healthcare worker with PCR-confirmed SARS-CoV-2 infection or an uninfected control (not recorded which).

This clonotype was seen just once. One junction end disagrees with the germline gene, perhaps due to a read error. The gene calls are TRBV9 and TRBJ2-2; unclear D gene. CDR3 length equals 15 residues. Germline V gene data show CDR1 as SGDLS and CDR2 as YYNGEE. The CDR3 protein is CATSPSRSYTGELFF. CDR3 in DNA: TGTGCCACCAGCCCCTCCCGGTCGTACACCGGGGAGCTGTTTTTT.

This clonotype was seen a handful of times. The chain recombines TRBV5-1 with TRBJ2-1; D not certain. Looked up from germline, CDR1 is SGHRS and CDR2 is YFSETQ. The CDR3 contains 13 residues. V lost 0 bases to trimming and J lost 8 bases, with 9 bases between them. The CDR3 reads CASSLVAGHEQFF. For the CDR3, the DNA is TGCGCCAGCAGCTTGGTGGCCGGCCATGAGCAGTTCTTC.

This clonotype was picked up a small number of times. J is TRBJ2-5 and V is TRBV27; 14 bases map to TRBD2. CDR3 length: 15 residues. V was clipped by 5 bases and J by 4 bases; unmatched bases: 3. The germline V gene encodes CDR1 MNHEY and CDR2 SMNVEV (reference sequence). The CDR3 region has the DNA TGTGCCAGCAGTGTGGGACTAGCGGGAGTAGAGACCCAGTACTTC. Its translation is CASSVGLAGVETQYF.

Ten or more counts support this clonotype. The chain couples TRBV6-1 to TRBJ1-1; 7 nucleotides line up with TRBD1. After removal of 7 bases from V and 5 bases from J, the junction contained 19 bases not matched to a gene. Looked up from germline, CDR1 is MNHNS and CDR2 is SASEGT. The CDR3 totals 17 residues. The CDR3 DNA is TGTGCCAGCACAGGGGGGCGAATGGACAGCCCCTTAACTGAAGCTTTCTTT. The encoded protein is CASTGGRMDSPLTEAFF.

There are a few counts of this clonotype. The DNA for the CDR3 is TGTGCCAGCAGCTCGATAGCTTTGGAGCAGTACTTC. Its protein product is CASSSIALEQYF. V and J are TRBV7-8 and TRBJ2-7; D gene ambiguous. V was trimmed by 4 bases and J by 7 bases, leaving 11 bases between them. The CDR3 sequence is 12 residues long. Germline-derived CDR1 and CDR2 are SGHVS and FQNEAQ.

This clonotype was seen ten or more times. CDR3 residues: CASSADMGLAGGRNEQFF. For the CDR3, the DNA is TGTGCCAGTAGTGCTGACATGGGACTAGCGGGAGGGAGGAATGAGCAGTTCTTC. The gene calls are TRBV19 and TRBJ2-1; TRBD2 agrees at 16 bases. V shed 5 bases and J 7 bases; nucleotides not matched to a gene: 11. The CDR3 runs 18 residues. Germline CDR1 LNHDA, CDR2 SQIVND (reference sequence).

This clonotype appeared once. One base away lies a much larger clone, so this may be a sequencing read error. The V call is TRBV19, the J call TRBJ1-4; D is unresolved. Between the trimmed V and J ends, which lost 5 bases and 0 bases, there was a span of 10 bases. Germline CDR1 LNHDA, CDR2 SQIVND (reference sequence). The CDR3 length is 15 residues. CDR3 loop: CASSVYSSTNEKLFF. CDR3 DNA sequence: TGTGCCAGTAGTGTTTACTCCTCAACTAATGAAAAACTGTTTTTT.

This clonotype was picked up a small number of times. The chain recombines TRBV9 with TRBJ1-1; no clear D gene. V lost 2 bases and J 4 bases, leaving 9 bases between the germline ends. Germline-derived CDR1 and CDR2 are SGDLS and YYNGEE. CDR3 size: 13 residues. The CDR3 region has the DNA TGTGCCAGCAGCGTTTATTCTGGCACTGAAGCTTTCTTT. Its protein product is CASSVYSGTEAFF.

This clonotype was observed many times. The V call is TRBV5-1, the J call TRBJ1-2, with 9 bases fitting TRBD1. Unmatched junction bases numbered 8, after V lost 0 bases and J lost 8 bases. CDR3 size: 15 residues. The germline V gene has CDR1 SGHRS and CDR2 YFSETQ. The DNA for the CDR3 is TGCGCCAGCAGCTTGGATGGGACAGGGAGATGGGGCTACACCTTC. Its translation: CASSLDGTGRWGYTF.

At least ten counts were recorded for this clonotype. The CDR3 end shows no conserved phenylalanine or tryptophan, and so a read error is likely. No DNA is shown, since the ends of the CDR3 on it are uncertain; the CDR3 is the one TCRdb lists. This chain links TRBV21-1 with TRBJ2-1; the DNA was not compared with TRBD2, the D call given in the table. TRBV21-1 constitutes a pseudogene. Inclusive of both ends, the CDR3 amounts to 12 amino acids. The CDR3 here is CASSPLAGERGN.

The chain is built from TRBV7-9 and TRBJ2-7, with D perhaps matching TRBD1 (5 bases). Germline loops: CDR1 SEHNR, CDR2 FQNEAQ (reference sequence). The ends were cut back, 5 bases at V and 6 bases at J, with 14 bases in the middle. The CDR3 extends over 13 amino acids. Here the CDR3 reads CASSPTATGEQYF. The DNA of the CDR3 is TGTGCCAGCAGCCCGACAGCGACGGGCGAGCAGTACTTC.

J is TRBJ1-2 and V is TRBV20-1; maybe TRBD1 (5 bases). The germline V gene encodes CDR1 DFQATT and CDR2 SNEGSKA (reference sequence). CDR3 length equals 13 residues. Deletions cut 6 bases from V and 7 bases from J, with 18 bases between. CDR3 coding DNA: TGCAGTGCCACCATGGCGGGGGTTGGTGGCTACACCTTC. Translation: CSATMAGVGGYTF.

This clonotype has ten or more counts. The V gene is TRBV7-8, the J gene TRBJ2-2, with D uncertain. Germline V gives CDR1 SGHVS, CDR2 FQNEAQ. The CDR3 consists of 12 residues. Trimming stripped 1 base from V and 6 bases from J, with 3 bases between. The CDR3 DNA reads as TGTGCCAGCAGCTTAGTCCCCGGGGAGCTGTTTTTT. The encoded protein is CASSLVPGELFF. The full variable domain, rest sourced from reference TRBV7-8 and TRBJ2-2, is GAGVSQSPRYKVAKRGQDVALRCDPISGHVSLFWYQQALGQGPEFLTYFQNEAQLDKSGLPSDRFFAERPEGSVSTLKIQRTQQEDSAVYLCASSLVPGELFFGEGSRLTVL.

This clonotype was detected a few times. The chain uses TRBV5-4 and TRBJ2-6, with 7 bases lining up with TRBD1. Germline CDR1 reads SGHNT; CDR2 reads YYREEE (reference sequence). This CDR3 has 17 residues. After removal of 2 bases from V and 3 bases from J, the junction contained 8 bases not matched to a gene. The CDR3 region has the DNA TGTGCCAGCAGCTTTGGCAGGGGGTTGGATGGGGCCAACGTCCTGACTTTC. Protein: CASSFGRGLDGANVLTF.

This clonotype was counted between two and nine times. The rearrangement uses TRBV29-1 and TRBJ2-1; 8 bases line up with TRBD1. Germline V gene lookup returns CDR1 SQVTM and CDR2 ANQGSEA. Trimming removed 8 bases from V and 9 bases from J; junction bases left unmatched: 18. This CDR3 has 15 residues. The CDR3 spells CSSLEWGQGATEQFF. In DNA, the CDR3 is TGCAGCTCTCTCGAGTGGGGGCAGGGGGCGACTGAGCAGTTCTTC.

This clonotype has ten or more counts. The CDR3 here is CAWSVLGTSDYNEQFF. In nucleotides, the CDR3 is TGTGCCTGGAGTGTACTCGGGACTAGCGACTACAATGAGCAGTTCTTC. V gene TRBV30 combines with J gene TRBJ2-1; 10 nucleotides match TRBD2. Trimming at V came to 0 bases and at J to 3 bases, leaving 5 bases not matched to a gene. CDR3 length: 16 residues. Per the germline V gene, CDR1 is GTSNPN and CDR2 is SVGIG (reference sequence).